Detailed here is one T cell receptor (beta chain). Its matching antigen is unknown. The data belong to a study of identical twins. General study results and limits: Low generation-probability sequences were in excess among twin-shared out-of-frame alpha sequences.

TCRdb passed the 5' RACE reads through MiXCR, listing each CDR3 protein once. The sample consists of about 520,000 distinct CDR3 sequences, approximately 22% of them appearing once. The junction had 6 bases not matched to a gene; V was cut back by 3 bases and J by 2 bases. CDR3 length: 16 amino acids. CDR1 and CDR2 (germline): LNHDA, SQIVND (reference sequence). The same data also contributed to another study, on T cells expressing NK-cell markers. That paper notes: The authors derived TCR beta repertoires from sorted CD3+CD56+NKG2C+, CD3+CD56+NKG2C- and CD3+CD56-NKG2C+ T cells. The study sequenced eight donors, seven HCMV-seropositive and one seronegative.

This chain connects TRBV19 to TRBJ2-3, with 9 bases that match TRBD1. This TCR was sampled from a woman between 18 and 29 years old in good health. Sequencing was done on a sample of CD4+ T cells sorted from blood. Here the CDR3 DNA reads TGTGCCAGTAGTATGAGGGGGACAGGGACCACAGATACGCAGTATTTT. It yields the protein CASSMRGTGTTDTQYF.